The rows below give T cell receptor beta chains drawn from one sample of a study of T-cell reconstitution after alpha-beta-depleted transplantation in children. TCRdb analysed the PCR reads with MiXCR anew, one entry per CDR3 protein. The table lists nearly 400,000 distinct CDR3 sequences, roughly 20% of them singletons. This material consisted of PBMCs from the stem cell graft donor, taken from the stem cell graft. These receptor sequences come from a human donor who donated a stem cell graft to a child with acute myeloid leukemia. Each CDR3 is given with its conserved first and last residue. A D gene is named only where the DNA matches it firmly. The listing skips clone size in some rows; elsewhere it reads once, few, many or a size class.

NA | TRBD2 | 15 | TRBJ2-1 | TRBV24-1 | TGTGCCACCAGTGACCAGAGCGGGACCTACAATGAGCAGTTCTTC | CATSDQSGTYNEQFF
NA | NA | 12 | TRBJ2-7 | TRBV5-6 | TGTGCCAGCAGCCGGGAGAGTCGCGAGCAGTACTTC | CASSRESREQYF
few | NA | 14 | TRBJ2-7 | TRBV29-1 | TGCAGCGTCGGAGGGGGGGGCCTCTCCTACGAGCAGTACTTC | CSVGGGGLSYEQYF
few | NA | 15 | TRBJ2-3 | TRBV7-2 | TGTGCCAGCAGCCCAGGGGGGGCACTAAGAGATACGCAGTATTTT | CASSPGGALRDTQYF
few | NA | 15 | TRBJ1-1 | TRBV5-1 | TGCGCCAGCAGCTCCCGACTGGTGGGCGAAACTGAAGCTTTCTTT | CASSSRLVGETEAFF
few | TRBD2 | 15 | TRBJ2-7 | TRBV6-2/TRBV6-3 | TGTGCCAGCAGTTCCAAACTAGCGGGAGGAATCGAGCAGTACTTC | CASSSKLAGGIEQYF
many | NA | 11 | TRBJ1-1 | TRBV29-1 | TGCAGCGTGACAGAGAACACTGAAGCTTTCTTT | CSVTENTEAFF
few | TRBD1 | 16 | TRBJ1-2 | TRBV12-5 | TGTGCTAGTGGTTCTCGGACAGGGGGCTTCGACTATGGCTACACCTTC | CASGSRTGGFDYGYTF
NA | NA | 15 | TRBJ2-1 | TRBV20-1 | TGCAGTGCTAGAGGTCGGGATTCTAGCTACAATGAGCAGTTCTTC | CSARGRDSSYNEQFF
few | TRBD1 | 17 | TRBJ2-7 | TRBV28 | TGTGCCAGCAGTTCTTGGGGTGTCGGGACAGGAGAATACGAGCAGTACTTC | CASSSWGVGTGEYEQYF
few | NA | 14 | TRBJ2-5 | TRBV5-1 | TGCGCCAGCAGCTTGGCCCCAGTCCAAGAGACCCAGTACTTC | CASSLAPVQETQYF
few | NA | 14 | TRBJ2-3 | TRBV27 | TGTGCCAGCAGTCCCTGGGACAAAACAGATACGCAGTATTTT | CASSPWDKTDTQYF
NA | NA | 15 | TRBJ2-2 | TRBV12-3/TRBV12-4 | TGTGCCAGCAGACGGCCCGGAACGAACACCGGGGAGCTGTTTTTT | CASRRPGTNTGELFF
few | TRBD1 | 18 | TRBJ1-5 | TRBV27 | TGTGCCAGCAAGTCCACGCCGGGACAGCCTTATAGCAATCAGCCCCAGCATTTT | CASKSTPGQPYSNQPQHF
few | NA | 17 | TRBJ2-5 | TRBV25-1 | TGTGCCAGCAGTGTAATCGGCGCGGGGAGAGGGGGAGAGACCCAGTACTTC | CASSVIGAGRGGETQYF
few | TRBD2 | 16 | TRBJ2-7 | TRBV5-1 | TGCGCCAGCAGCTTGGAGGCTAGCGGGAGTGGGTACGAGCAGTACTTC | CASSLEASGSGYEQYF
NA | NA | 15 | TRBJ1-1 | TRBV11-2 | TGTGCCAGCAGCCTTCTACGGGGTTCGGGCACTGAAGCTTTCTTT | CASSLLRGSGTEAFF
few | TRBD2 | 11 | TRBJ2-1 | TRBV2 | TGTGCCTGGGACTATGGCAATGAGCAGTTCTTC | CAWDYGNEQFF
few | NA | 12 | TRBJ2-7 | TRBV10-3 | TGTGCCATCAGCAAGCAGGGTTACGAGCAGTACTTC | CAISKQGYEQYF
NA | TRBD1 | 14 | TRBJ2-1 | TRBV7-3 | TGTGCCAGCAGTTTTCCGGGACAGAGGAATGAGCAGTTCTTC | CASSFPGQRNEQFF
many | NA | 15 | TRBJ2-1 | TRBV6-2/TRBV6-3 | TGTGCCAGCAGTTACCAGCAGGGCTCCTACAATGAGCAGTTCTTC | CASSYQQGSYNEQFF
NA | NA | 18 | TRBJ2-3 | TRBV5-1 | TGCGCCAGCAGCTTGGCCTGGGGGAGCCTAAAGAGGACAGATACGCAGTATTTT | CASSLAWGSLKRTDTQYF
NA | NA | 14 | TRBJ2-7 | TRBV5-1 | TGCGCCAGCAGCTTGAACAGGCCGACGGACGAGCAGTACTTC | CASSLNRPTDEQYF
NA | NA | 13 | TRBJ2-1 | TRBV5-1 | TGCGCCAGCACCGGGACACTGAACAATGAGCAGTTCTTC | CASTGTLNNEQFF
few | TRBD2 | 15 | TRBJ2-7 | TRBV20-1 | TGCAGTGCTAGGCCCGTTCTAGCGGGAGCGGGGGAGCAGTACTTC | CSARPVLAGAGEQYF
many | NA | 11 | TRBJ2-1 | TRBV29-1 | TGCAGCGTTGACCGGGACGATGAGCAGTTCTTC | CSVDRDDEQFF
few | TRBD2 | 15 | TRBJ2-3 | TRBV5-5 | TGTGCCAGCAGCTCTTTAGCGGGAGTGGCAGATACGCAGTATTTT | CASSSLAGVADTQYF
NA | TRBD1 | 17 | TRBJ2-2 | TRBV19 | TGTGCCAGTAGTACGGACAGGACAAAGTCGAACACCGGGGAGCTGTTTTTT | CASSTDRTKSNTGELFF
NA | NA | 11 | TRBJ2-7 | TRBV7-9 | TGTGCCAGCAGCTTCCACAGCGAGCAGTACTTC | CASSFHSEQYF
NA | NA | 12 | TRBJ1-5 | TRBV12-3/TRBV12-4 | TGTGCCAGCAACAACCGGGCTCAGCCCCAGCATTTT | CASNNRAQPQHF
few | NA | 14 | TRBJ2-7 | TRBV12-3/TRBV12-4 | TGTGCCAGCACCACAGGACAGCGCGACTACGAGCAGTACTTC | CASTTGQRDYEQYF
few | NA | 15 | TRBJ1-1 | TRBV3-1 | TGTGCCAGCAGCTCTATCCACAGCTCGAACACTGAAGCTTTCTTT | CASSSIHSSNTEAFF